Detailed here is one T cell receptor (beta chain). The target antigen is unknown. The method was immunoSEQ multiplex PCR; TCRdb's version includes in-frame clones alone and lacks a portion of them. The sample holds 550,000 to 750,000 clones; nearly 97% are singletons and the top ten take 0.1% to 0.11%. The sample comes from a study of shared clonotypes between healthy human individuals. Study-level results: Generation probability values for non-shared clonotypes were lower than those for clonotypes shared by all four donors.

As defined, naive CD8 cells were CD45RO-negative and positively selected for CCR7, with terminally differentiated effector memory CD45RA+ cells excluded. V lost 3 bases to trimming and J lost 3 bases; unmatched junction nucleotides: 7. This CDR3 spans 16 amino acids. Per the germline V gene, CDR1 is SNHLY and CDR2 is FYNNEI. The sample was naive CD8+ T cells sorted from blood. The TCR sequence derives from a woman aged 25 to 45 in good health. The V and J genes are TRBV2 and TRBJ1-3, with TRBD1 identical over 8 bases. CDR3: CASSDAGGINGNTIYF. The CDR3 DNA reads as TGTGCCAGCAGTGATGCAGGGGGCATTAATGGAAACACCATATATTTT.